Only a few counts were recorded for the clone carrying this TCR beta chain. Its specificity is not known. Expressed TCRB transcripts were sequenced, since all the RNA that had been isolated was reverse transcribed. There were 3.5 million or so reads on average in the naive, central memory and regulatory T cell samples. Using immunoSEQ multiplex PCR, the repertoire was profiled, and TCRdb retains in-frame clones only, with some absent. The table shows approximately 150,000 clones, with approximately 62% occurring only once. The sample originates from a study of beta chain features in type 1 diabetes. Study at large: In all, approximately 100,000,000 sorted cells from all samples were analyzed. Study findings and constraints: Naive, central memory and Treg TCRB repertoires appeared more alike in patients than in healthy donors. Researchers report that Type 1 diabetes patients had moderately but significantly shorter TCRB CDR3s across all four CD4+ subsets.

A CD45RO/CCR7/CD25/CD127/CD95/CD27 panel sorted naive, central memory, regulatory and stem cell-like memory CD4+ cells. Trimming removed 0 bases at V and 4 bases at J, with 9 bases between. The CDR3 spans 14 residues. Germline assignment: CDR1 LNHNV and CDR2 YYDKDF (reference sequence). The sequenced sample consisted of naive CD4+ T cells from blood. The receptor comes from a young man with type 1 diabetes. The V and J genes are TRBV15 and TRBJ1-2; D not certain. CDR3 sequence: CATSRDRAVYGYTF. The CDR3 DNA reads TGTGCCACCAGCAGAGATCGGGCAGTCTATGGCTACACCTTC.